This note documents a single T cell receptor (beta chain) sequence. The CDR3 is made up of 12 amino acids. V lost 6 bases, J lost 5 bases, and 2 bases stayed unmatched. Looked up from germline, CDR1 is SGHTA and CDR2 is FQGNSA. These data originate in a study of cytomegalovirus exposure and HLA in healthy donors. PCR employed 60 Vbeta and 13 Jbeta primers. Generated by immunoSEQ multiplex PCR, the TCRdb table keeps only in-frame clones and is missing some. The repertoire holds 240,000 or so clones, with more than 75% as singletons. The sequencing input was PBMCs. The V and J genes are TRBV7-2 and TRBJ2-3; 7 nucleotides align to TRBD1. The receptor was derived from a woman in her thirties or forties in good health and CMV-seropositive. CDR3 sequence reads: CASRAGGDTQYF. The CDR3 nucleotides are TGTGCCAGCAGGGCAGGGGGAGATACGCAGTATTTT. The full variable domain, rest sourced from reference TRBV7-2 and TRBJ2-3, is GAGVSQSPSNKVTEKGKDVELRCDPISGHTALYWYRQSLGQGLEFLIYFQGNSAPDKSGLPSDRFSAERTGGSVSTLTIQRTQQEDSAVYLCASRAGGDTQYFGPGTRLTVL.